These 20 T cell receptor beta chains were all obtained from the same sample, sequenced in a study of beta chain features in type 1 diabetes. Since all of the isolated RNA was reverse transcribed, expressed TCRB transcripts were what got sequenced. Here immunoSEQ multiplex PCR was the method, and the copy in TCRdb shows in-frame clones only, minus some. The sample consists of fewer than 350,000 clones, roughly 8% of them appearing once. The source material was central memory CD4+ T cells from blood. These TCRs come from a woman between 18 and 30 years old in good health.

This clone has just a few counts. The V and J genes are TRBV7-3 and TRBJ1-1; D call uncertain. Trimming shortened V by 2 bases and J by 3 bases, and 10 bases separated the two germline ends. This CDR3 region has 14 residues. CDR1 and CDR2 (germline): SGHTA, FQGTGA. The CDR3 here is CASSLRGGDTEAFF. In DNA form, the CDR3 reads TGTGCCAGCAGCTTACGGGGAGGTGACACTGAAGCTTTCTTT.

In its sample, this clone was seen a few times. CDR3 sequence (DNA): TGTGCCTGTAGGAGCAGCTCTGGGGCCAACGTCCTGACTTTC. Protein product: CACRSSSGANVLTF. V usage is TRBV7-8 and J usage is TRBJ2-6; no reliable D call. Germline assignment: CDR1 SGHVS and CDR2 FQNEAQ. V was trimmed by 11 bases and J by 0 bases, leaving 11 bases between them. The CDR3 has 14 residues.

This clone was detected a few times. This chain links TRBV12-5 with TRBJ2-1, with TRBD1 as a possible D gene (5 bases). This CDR3 contains 19 residues. V lost 0 bases, J lost 9 bases, and 27 bases lay in between. The germline V gene has CDR1 LGHNT and CDR2 FRNRAP. The DNA for the CDR3 is TGTGCTAGTGGTTTGGTGGAAGAGGCTGGGGCACCACGGACGGGTGAGCAGTTCTTC. This encodes CASGLVEEAGAPRTGEQFF.

V is TRBV5-4 and J is TRBJ2-3, with D possibly being TRBD1 (5 bases). The CDR3 has 14 amino acids. CDR1 SGHNT and CDR2 YYREEE come from the germline V gene (reference sequence). V lost 3 bases and J 6 bases, leaving 14 bases between the germline ends. The CDR3 region has the DNA TGTGCCAGCAGCTCTCAGGGAAGTGGGGATACGCAGTATTTT. This translates into CASSSQGSGDTQYF.

Judged by abundance, this clone is medium-sized. The rearrangement joins TRBV28 to TRBJ2-7, with D perhaps matching TRBD2 (7 bases). Germline values: CDR1 MDHEN, CDR2 SYDVKM. The CDR3 totals 11 residues. V was pared by 9 bases and J by 6 bases, with 12 bases between. The DNA for the CDR3 is TGTGCCAGTGATGCGGGGGCCGAGCAGTACTTC. This sequence encodes CASDAGAEQYF. The full variable domain, completed using reference TRBV28 and TRBJ2-7, is DVKVTQSSRYLVKRTGEKVFLECVQDMDHENMFWYRQDPGLGLRLIYFSYDVKMKEKGDIPEGYSVSREKKERFSLILESASTNQTSMYLCASDAGAEQYFGPGTRLTVT.

This clone has only a few counts. This chain uses TRBV27 with TRBJ1-1; 10 nucleotides line up with TRBD1. The CDR3 is 14 residues long. Germline loops: CDR1 MNHEY, CDR2 SMNVEV (reference sequence). The V and J ends lost 6 bases and 4 bases, in that order; junction bases with no gene match: 5. The CDR3 loop is CASRRGQGGTEAFF. Written as DNA, the CDR3 is TGTGCCAGCAGGCGTGGACAGGGGGGCACTGAAGCTTTCTTT.

This clone was observed at least ten times. Other DNA sequences in the same sample also yield this CDR3. The gene calls are TRBV7-9 and TRBJ1-5; D is ambiguous. Trimming took off 0 bases at V and 2 bases at J, with 5 bases between the two ends. The CDR3 has 14 residues. Germline V gene data show CDR1 as SEHNR and CDR2 as FQNEAQ (reference sequence). The CDR3 here is CASSLAGGNQPQHF. The CDR3 DNA reads TGTGCCAGCAGCTTAGCGGGCGGCAATCAGCCCCAGCATTTT. The complete variable domain, with remaining parts taken from reference TRBV7-9 and TRBJ1-5, reads DTGVSQNPRHKITKRGQNVTFRCDPISEHNRLYWYRQTLGQGPEFLTYFQNEAQLEKSRLLSDRFSAERPKGSFSTLEIQRTEQGDSAMYLCASSLAGGNQPQHFGDGTRLSIL.

This clone has more than one count but fewer than ten. J is TRBJ1-5 and V is TRBV7-2; D remains unclear. The CDR3 runs 14 residues. The V gene lost 3 bases and the J gene lost 4 bases, with 10 bases spanning the gap. CDR1 is SGHTA and CDR2 is FQGNSA in the germline V gene. The CDR3 region is CASSFFSSNQPQHF. In DNA form, the CDR3 reads TGTGCCAGCAGCTTTTTTAGCTCAAATCAGCCCCAGCATTTT.

This clone showed up just a few times. The chain recombines TRBV7-3 with TRBJ2-4, with TRBD1 as a possible D gene (6 bases). The ends were cut back, 2 bases at V and 7 bases at J, with 15 bases in the middle. Germline V lookup: CDR1 SGHTA, CDR2 FQGTGA. This CDR3 has 15 amino acids. DNA for the CDR3: TGTGCCAGCAGCTTAGGGCCAGGACAGAGGAACATTCAGTACTTC. This codes for CASSLGPGQRNIQYF.

This clone came up a few times. This sequence joins TRBV4-2 and TRBJ2-3; 10 bases are shared with TRBD2. V gave up 1 base and J gave up 2 bases; unmatched junction bases: 6. Germline CDR1 reads LGHNA; CDR2 reads YNFKEQ. The CDR3 is made up of 17 amino acids. The CDR3 reads CASSQGSGGLYTDTQYF. For the CDR3, the DNA is TGTGCCAGCAGCCAAGGTAGCGGGGGGTTATACACAGATACGCAGTATTTT.

The rearrangement joins TRBV29-1 to TRBJ2-5; D is undetermined. Germline loops: CDR1 SQVTM, CDR2 ANQGSEA. Trimming removed 7 bases at V and 0 bases at J, with 9 bases between. The length of the CDR3 is 12 residues. CDR3 sequence (DNA): TGCAGCGCCGTTTTGAACCAAGAGACCCAGTACTTC. As protein: CSAVLNQETQYF.

This clone appeared a few times. The gene calls are TRBV15 and TRBJ2-6, with D possibly matching TRBD2 (6 bases). CDR1 and CDR2 (germline): LNHNV, YYDKDF (reference sequence). The CDR3 has 15 residues. Trimming stripped 10 bases from V and 0 bases from J, with 13 bases between. The CDR3 loop is CAIRGLSSGANVLTF. The CDR3 DNA follows: TGTGCCATAAGAGGACTAAGCTCTGGGGCCAACGTCCTGACTTTC. Variable domain in full (rest from reference TRBV15 and TRBJ2-6): DAMVIQNPRYQVTQFGKPVTLSCSQTLNHNVMYWYQQKSSQAPKLLFHYYDKDFNNEADTPDNFQSRRPNTSFCFLDIRSPGLGDTAMYLCAIRGLSSGANVLTFGAGSRLTVL.

Concerning this clone: Other DNA sequences in this sample translate to the same CDR3. The V call is TRBV11-2, the J call TRBJ2-3; the match to TRBD2 covers 8 bases. The CDR3 length is 15 residues. Germline V gives CDR1 SGHAT, CDR2 FQNNGV. With 1 base clipped from V and 3 bases from J, the junction kept 3 bases outside the gene matches. DNA for the CDR3: TGTGCCAGCAGCTTAGTAGCGGGGAGGACAGATACGCAGTATTTT. Translated: CASSLVAGRTDTQYF.

This clone was seen a few times. In DNA form, the CDR3 reads TGTGCCAGCAGCTTCGCCTCGCAGAACACCGGGGAGCTGTTTTTT. Its protein is CASSFASQNTGELFF. This chain uses TRBV7-9 with TRBJ2-2; D unresolved. This CDR3 comprises 15 residues. Trimming removed 3 bases at V and 1 base at J, with 9 bases between. Germline assignment: CDR1 SEHNR and CDR2 FQNEAQ (reference sequence).

The chain employs TRBV6-5 and TRBJ2-1; no clear D gene. This CDR3 comprises 12 residues. Germline CDR1 reads MNHEY; CDR2 reads SVGAGI. V gave up 2 bases and J gave up 9 bases, with 8 bases separating them. CDR3 loop: CASSYVDGEQFF. The CDR3 nucleotides read TGTGCCAGCAGTTACGTAGACGGTGAGCAGTTCTTC.

The chain combines TRBV30 with TRBJ2-7; D perhaps matches TRBD2 (6 bases). The CDR3 has 15 residues. V lost 1 base and J lost 0, with 13 bases in between. Germline values: CDR1 GTSNPN, CDR2 SVGIG (reference sequence). CDR3 sequence reads: CAWSGGEGSSYEQYF. The DNA for the CDR3 is TGTGCCTGGAGTGGGGGGGAAGGTAGCTCCTACGAGCAGTACTTC. Full variable domain (remainder filled in from reference TRBV30 and TRBJ2-7): SQTIHQWPATLVQPVGSPLSLECTVEGTSNPNLYWYRQAAGRGLQLLFYSVGIGQISSEVPQNLSASRPQDRQFILSSKKLLLSDSGFYLCAWSGGEGSSYEQYFGPGTRLTVT.

This clone was observed at least ten times. The J gene is TRBJ1-5, the V gene TRBV6-6; D gene uncertain. V lost 6 bases, J lost 7 bases, and 19 bases lay in between. Germline values: CDR1 MNHNY, CDR2 SVGAGI (reference sequence). The CDR3 has 15 residues. Here the CDR3 reads CASRELRGPIQPQHF. DNA of the CDR3: TGTGCCAGCAGGGAGCTGAGAGGGCCTATACAGCCCCAGCATTTT.

This clone showed up just a few times. V is TRBV20-1 and J is TRBJ1-4; TRBD1 might be the D (5 bases). Germline CDR1 DFQATT, CDR2 SNEGSKA (reference sequence). V was pared by 3 bases and J by 10 bases, with 6 bases between. The CDR3 extends over 10 amino acids. CDR3 residues: CSASGTKLFF. The CDR3 DNA reads TGCAGTGCTAGCGGGACAAAACTGTTTTTT.

This chain uses TRBV27 with TRBJ1-6, with D unresolved. The V and J ends lost 4 bases and 9 bases respectively, with 13 bases between them. The CDR3 has 14 amino acids. Germline CDR1 is MNHEY and CDR2 is SMNVEV (reference sequence). The CDR3 region is CASSSADWVSPLHF. The CDR3 DNA follows: TGTGCCAGCAGTTCAGCGGATTGGGTTTCACCCCTCCACTTT.

This clone appeared a few times. The V call is TRBV20-1, the J call TRBJ1-6; D ambiguous. Germline V gives CDR1 DFQATT, CDR2 SNEGSKA (reference sequence). The V gene lost 1 base and the J gene lost 14 bases, with 9 bases spanning the gap. CDR3 length: 11 amino acids. CDR3 nucleotide sequence: TGCAGTGCTAGAGGGACCCTCACCCTCCACTTT. This encodes CSARGTLTLHF.